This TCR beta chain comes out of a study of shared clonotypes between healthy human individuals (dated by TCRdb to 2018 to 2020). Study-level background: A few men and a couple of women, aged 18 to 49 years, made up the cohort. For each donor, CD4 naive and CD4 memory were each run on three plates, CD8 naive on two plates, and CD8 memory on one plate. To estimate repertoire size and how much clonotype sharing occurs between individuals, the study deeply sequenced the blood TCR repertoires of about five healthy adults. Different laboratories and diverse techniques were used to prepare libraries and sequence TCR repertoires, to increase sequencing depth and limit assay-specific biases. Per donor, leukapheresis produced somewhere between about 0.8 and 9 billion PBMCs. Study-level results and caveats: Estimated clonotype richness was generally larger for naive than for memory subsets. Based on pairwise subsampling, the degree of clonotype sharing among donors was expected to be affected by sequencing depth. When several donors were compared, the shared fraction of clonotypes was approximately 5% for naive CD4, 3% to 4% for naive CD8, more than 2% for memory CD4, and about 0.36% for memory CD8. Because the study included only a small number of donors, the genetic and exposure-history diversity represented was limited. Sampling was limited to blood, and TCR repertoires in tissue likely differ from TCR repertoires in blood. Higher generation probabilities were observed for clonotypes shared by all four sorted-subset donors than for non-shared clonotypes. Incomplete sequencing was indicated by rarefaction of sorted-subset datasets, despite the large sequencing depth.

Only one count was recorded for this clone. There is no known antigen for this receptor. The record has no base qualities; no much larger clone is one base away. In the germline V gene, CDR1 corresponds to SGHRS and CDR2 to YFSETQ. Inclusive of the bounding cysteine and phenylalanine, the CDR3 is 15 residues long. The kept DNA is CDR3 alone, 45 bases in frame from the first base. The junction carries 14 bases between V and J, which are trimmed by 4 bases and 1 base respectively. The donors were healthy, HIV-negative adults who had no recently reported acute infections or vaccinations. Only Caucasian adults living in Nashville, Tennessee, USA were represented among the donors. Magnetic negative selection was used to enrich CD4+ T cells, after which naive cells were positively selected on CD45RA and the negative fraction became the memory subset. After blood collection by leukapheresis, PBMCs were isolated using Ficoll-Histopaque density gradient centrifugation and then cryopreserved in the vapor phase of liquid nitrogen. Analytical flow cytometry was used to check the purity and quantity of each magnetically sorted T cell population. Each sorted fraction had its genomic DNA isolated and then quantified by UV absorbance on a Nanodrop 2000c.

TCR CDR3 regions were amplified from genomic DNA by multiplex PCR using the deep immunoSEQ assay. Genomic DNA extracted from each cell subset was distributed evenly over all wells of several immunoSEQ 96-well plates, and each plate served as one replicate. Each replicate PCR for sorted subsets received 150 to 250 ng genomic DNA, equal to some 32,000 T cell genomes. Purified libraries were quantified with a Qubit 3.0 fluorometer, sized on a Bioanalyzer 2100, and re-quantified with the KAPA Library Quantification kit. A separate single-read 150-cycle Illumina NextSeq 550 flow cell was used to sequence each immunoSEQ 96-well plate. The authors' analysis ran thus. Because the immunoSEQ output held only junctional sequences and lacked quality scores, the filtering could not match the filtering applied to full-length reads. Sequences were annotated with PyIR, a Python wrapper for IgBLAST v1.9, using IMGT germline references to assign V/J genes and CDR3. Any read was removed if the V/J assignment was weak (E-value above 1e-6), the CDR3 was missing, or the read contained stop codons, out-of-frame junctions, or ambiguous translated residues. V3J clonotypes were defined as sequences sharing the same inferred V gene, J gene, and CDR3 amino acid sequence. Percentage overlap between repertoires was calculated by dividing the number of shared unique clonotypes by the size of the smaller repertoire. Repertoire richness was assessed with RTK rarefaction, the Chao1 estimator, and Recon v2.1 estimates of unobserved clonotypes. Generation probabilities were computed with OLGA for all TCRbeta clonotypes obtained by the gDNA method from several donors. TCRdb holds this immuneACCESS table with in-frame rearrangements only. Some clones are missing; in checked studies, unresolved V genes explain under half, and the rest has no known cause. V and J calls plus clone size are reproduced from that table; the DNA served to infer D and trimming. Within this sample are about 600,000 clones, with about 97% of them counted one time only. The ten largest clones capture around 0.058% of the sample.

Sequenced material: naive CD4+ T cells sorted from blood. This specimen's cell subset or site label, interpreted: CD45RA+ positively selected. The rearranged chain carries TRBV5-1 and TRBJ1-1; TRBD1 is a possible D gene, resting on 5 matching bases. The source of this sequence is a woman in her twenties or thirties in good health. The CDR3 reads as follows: CASSTTGHQNTEAFF. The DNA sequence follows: TGCGCCAGCAGCACAACCGGACACCAGAACACTGAAGCTTTCTTT.